These 15 T cell receptor beta chains were sequenced from one sample in a study of T cell responses to AZD1222 COVID-19 vaccine. Sequencing was performed with immunoSEQ multiplex PCR; in TCRdb, only in-frame clones are kept and a portion is missing. The data show 110,000 or so clones, roughly 88% seen once. Here the sequenced sample was peripheral blood, taken 28 days after the second AZD1222 dose. The receptors here all came from an adult who received the AZD1222 COVID-19 vaccine.

The V and J genes are TRBV18 and TRBJ1-2; TRBD1 matches 9 bases. This CDR3 comprises 13 residues. Unmatched junction bases numbered 1, after V lost 2 bases and J lost 6 bases. Germline CDR1 KGHSH, CDR2 LQKENI. The CDR3 reads CASSPGTGNGYTF. In DNA form, the CDR3 reads TGTGCCAGCTCACCAGGGACAGGGAATGGCTACACCTTC.

V is TRBV5-1 and J is TRBJ1-2; D perhaps matches TRBD1 (5 bases). From germline, CDR1 is SGHRS and CDR2 YFSETQ. This CDR3 comprises 15 residues. V was trimmed by 5 bases and J by 0 bases, leaving 14 bases between them. The CDR3, as DNA: TGCGCCAGCAGGGACGGGACCGCTTCTAACTATGGCTACACCTTC. It yields the protein CASRDGTASNYGYTF.

In its sample, this clone was seen a few times. This chain links TRBV20-1 with TRBJ1-5; a weak D match, TRBD1 (5 bases). V was pared by 3 bases and J by 1 base, with 22 bases between. Germline loops: CDR1 DFQATT, CDR2 SNEGSKA (reference sequence). The CDR3 totals 18 residues. Here the CDR3 reads CSASMGLRTLSSNQPQHF. In DNA, the CDR3 is TGCAGTGCTAGTATGGGGCTCCGGACCCTTTCGAGCAATCAGCCCCAGCATTTT.

Note on this clone: A read error may produce the germline difference seen at one junction end. The chain is built from TRBV12-3 or TRBV12-4 and TRBJ2-5; 10 nucleotides agree with TRBD2. This CDR3 is built from 13 residues. The CDR3 nucleotides read TGTGCCAGCAGTTTAGACGCCCTAGCGGGGGCCAACTTC. This translates into CASSLDALAGANF.

The chain uses TRBV6-2 or TRBV6-3 and TRBJ2-4; D gene uncertain. The CDR3 runs 13 residues. Germline-derived CDR1 and CDR2 are MNHEY and SVGEGT. Between the trimmed V and J ends, which lost 4 bases and 5 bases, there was a span of 9 bases. CDR3 coding DNA: TGTGCCAGCAGTTTCCCGACCCAAAACATTCAGTACTTC. Amino acids: CASSFPTQNIQYF.

The V call is TRBV7-9, the J call TRBJ2-7; possibly TRBD2 for D (6 bases). V lost 3 bases and J 0 bases, leaving 9 bases between the germline ends. Germline V CDR1 and CDR2: SEHNR, FQNEAQ (reference sequence). This CDR3 comprises 14 residues. Here the CDR3 DNA reads TGTGCCAGCAGCTTGGGGGGTGGCTCCTACGAGCAGTACTTC. Its protein product is CASSLGGGSYEQYF.

CDR3 bases: TGTGCCAGCAGTCTGGCACAGAACTATGGCTACACCTTC. It codes for CASSLAQNYGYTF. The V gene is TRBV2, the J gene TRBJ1-2; unclear D gene. The CDR3 extends over 13 amino acids. The germline gives CDR1 SNHLY, CDR2 FYNNEI. Trimming took 5 bases from V and 2 from J, leaving 9 bases between them.

As for this clone: This sample also contains other DNA sequences that code for the same CDR3. The CDR3 DNA is TGTGCCAGCAGCTTAGCGGGGACAGGGCTGTACGAGCAGTACTTC. It encodes CASSLAGTGLYEQYF. The genes are TRBV7-2 and TRBJ2-7, with 9 bases identical to TRBD1. Germline CDR1 is SGHTA and CDR2 is FQGNSA. The CDR3 covers 15 residues. The J segment lost 4 bases and the V segment lost 0 bases, leaving 4 bases of the junction unmatched. The variable domain in full, completed from reference TRBV7-2 and TRBJ2-7, reads GAGVSQSPSNKVTEKGKDVELRCDPISGHTALYWYRQSLGQGLEFLIYFQGNSAPDKSGLPSDRFSAERTGGSVSTLTIQRTQQEDSAVYLCASSLAGTGLYEQYFGPGTRLTVT.

The gene calls are TRBV6-2 or TRBV6-3 and TRBJ1-1, with D unclear. This CDR3 has 11 residues. Trimming removed 6 bases from V and 5 bases from J, with 7 bases in between. Germline V CDR1 and CDR2: MNHEY, SVGEGT. CDR3 protein: CASSRGTEAFF. CDR3 nucleotides: TGTGCCAGCAGCAGAGGGACTGAAGCTTTCTTT.

The chain is built from TRBV27 and TRBJ1-2, with no clear D. Per germline, CDR1 MNHEY and CDR2 SMNVEV (reference sequence). V was shortened by 5 bases and J by 2 bases, with 21 bases between the two germline ends. CDR3 length: 17 residues. CDR3 in amino acids: CASSPAWGRKMNYGYTF. CDR3 coding DNA: TGTGCCAGCAGTCCTGCCTGGGGTCGTAAGATGAACTATGGCTACACCTTC.

The chain uses TRBV19 and TRBJ2-7, with D unclear. The germline V gene encodes CDR1 LNHDA and CDR2 SQIVND (reference sequence). Trimming took off 3 bases at V and 0 bases at J, with 6 bases between the two ends. This CDR3 has 13 residues. For the CDR3, the DNA is TGTGCCAGTAGTATTCAGAGCTCCTACGAGCAGTACTTC. Its translation is CASSIQSSYEQYF.

V usage is TRBV6-5 and J usage is TRBJ1-5; D is uncertain. Germline V gives CDR1 MNHEY, CDR2 SVGAGI. CDR3 length equals 15 residues. Trimming pared 6 bases from V and 3 bases from J, leaving 15 bases between. The CDR3 sequence is CASRRAVGINQPQHF. CDR3 bases: TGTGCCAGCAGACGCGCCGTGGGAATCAATCAGCCCCAGCATTTT.

The V gene is TRBV18, the J gene TRBJ1-3; 7 bases line up with TRBD1. Germline CDR1 reads KGHSH; CDR2 reads LQKENI. V dropped 6 bases and J dropped 1; count of bases not matched to a gene: 0. This CDR3 comprises 13 residues. This CDR3 is CASSTGSGNTIYF. The CDR3 nucleotides read TGTGCCAGCTCGACAGGGTCTGGAAACACCATATATTTT.

The chain links TRBV28 to TRBJ2-7; TRBD1 matches 11 bases. Germline V gives CDR1 MDHEN, CDR2 SYDVKM. The CDR3 sequence is 15 residues long. With V trimmed by 6 bases and J by 3 bases, 7 bases remained unmatched. CDR3 residues: CASRTPGTGGYEQYF. The CDR3 DNA reads as TGTGCCAGCAGAACTCCCGGGACAGGGGGCTACGAGCAGTACTTC.

Here the CDR3 DNA reads TGTGCCAGCAGAGGACAGGGATCAACTAATGAAAAACTGTTTTTT. It specifies CASRGQGSTNEKLFF. The chain carries TRBV2 and TRBJ1-4; 8 bases fit TRBD1. With V trimmed by 6 bases and J by 0 bases, 3 bases remained unmatched. This CDR3 comprises 15 residues. Germline CDR1 and CDR2: SNHLY and FYNNEI.